The rows below give T cell receptor beta chains drawn from one sample of a study of radiotherapy plus CTLA-4 blockade in lung cancer. Generated by immunoSEQ multiplex PCR, the TCRdb table keeps only in-frame clones and is missing some. The sample shows roughly 57,000 clones, about 80% of them seen only once. Sequencing was performed on peripheral blood, taken from a patient treated with radiotherapy plus ipilimumab. These receptors originate from a human donor with non-small cell lung cancer whose response to radiotherapy plus ipilimumab could not be evaluated. CDR3s include the opening cysteine and the closing phenylalanine or tryptophan. A D gene is named only where the DNA matches it firmly. Some rows have no size entry. The others give once, few or many, or a class for an expanded clone.

cdr3_nt,cdr3_aa,v_call,d_call,clone_size,j_call
TGTGCCAGCAGCCCGGGGGACGCCTACAATGAGCAGTTCTTC,CASSPGDAYNEQFF,TRBV6-5,-,-,TRBJ2-1
TGCGCCAGCAGCCCCACAGGACAGATCAGCACTGAAGCTTTCTTT,CASSPTGQISTEAFF,TRBV5-1,-,once,TRBJ1-1
TGTGCCAGTAGTACGCGGACAGGGGGCGGAAAGACCCAGTACTTC,CASSTRTGGGKTQYF,TRBV19,TRBD1,-,TRBJ2-5
TGTGCCAGCACTCAGGGGGTAGGCACAGATACGCAGTATTTT,CASTQGVGTDTQYF,TRBV27,TRBD1,-,TRBJ2-3
TGCGCCAGCAGCGGTAGGACAGGGAACACTGAAGCTTTCTTT,CASSGRTGNTEAFF,TRBV5-1,TRBD1,-,TRBJ1-1
TGCGCCAGCAGCCGACAGGGGTCTAGCACAGATACGCAGTATTTT,CASSRQGSSTDTQYF,TRBV4-3,TRBD1,-,TRBJ2-3
TGTGCCAGCAGACTACAGGGGGGTCAGCCCCAGCATTTT,CASRLQGGQPQHF,TRBV2,TRBD1,few,TRBJ1-5
TGTGCCATCAACATGGATCGGACGGGGGGGCCATATGGCTACACCTTC,CAINMDRTGGPYGYTF,TRBV10-3,-,-,TRBJ1-2
TGTGCCAGCAGCTTAATCGCCCCGGCCGAGGCCGGGGAGCTGTTTTTT,CASSLIAPAEAGELFF,TRBV7-9,-,-,TRBJ2-2
TGTGCCAGCAGCTTATGGGGGCCCTACGAGCAGTACTTC,CASSLWGPYEQYF,TRBV7-2,-,-,TRBJ2-7
TGCGCCAGCAGCTATAGGGACAGGGGGCGAGAGACCCAGTACTTC,CASSYRDRGRETQYF,TRBV5-1,TRBD1,-,TRBJ2-5
TGCGCCAGCAGCCAAACACAGGGGGCTACCTCCTATGGCTACACCTTC,CASSQTQGATSYGYTF,TRBV4-3,TRBD1,-,TRBJ1-2
TGCGCCAGCAATCGAGGGGAGGAAACCTACGAGCAGTACTTC,CASNRGEETYEQYF,TRBV5-1,-,-,TRBJ2-7
TGCGCCAGCAGCCAAGATAGGACTCCCTACTACAATGAGCAGTTCTTC,CASSQDRTPYYNEQFF,TRBV4-3,-,-,TRBJ2-1
TGCGCCAGCAGTGAGTCAGGCACGGGGAGCAATGAAGCTTTCTTT,CASSESGTGSNEAFF,TRBV10-2,-,-,TRBJ1-1
TGTGCCAGCAGTGGAAGCGTCCTAGCCAAAAACATTCAGTACTTC,CASSGSVLAKNIQYF,TRBV2,-,-,TRBJ2-4
TGTGCCAGCAGCGGGCGGGGGGATTCAACTAATGAAAAACTGTTTTTT,CASSGRGDSTNEKLFF,TRBV9,-,few,TRBJ1-4
TGCAGCGTTGAAGTCGGGAGGCCCTACGAGCAGTACTTC,CSVEVGRPYEQYF,TRBV29-1,TRBD2,-,TRBJ2-7
TGTGCCTGGAGTCCCCCCCCTGGACTAGAAGTTTATGAGCAGTTCTTC,CAWSPPPGLEVYEQFF,TRBV30,TRBD2,-,TRBJ2-1
TGCGCCAGCAGCTCAGGGACTAGCGGGGGCACAGATACGCAGTATTTT,CASSSGTSGGTDTQYF,TRBV5-1,TRBD2,-,TRBJ2-3
TGTGCCAGCAGCGTATGGGGGCGCGGTACAGATACGCAGTATTTT,CASSVWGRGTDTQYF,TRBV9,-,-,TRBJ2-3
TGTGCCAGCAGCTTGTGGCGGGGCGGGGTGGGAGAGACCCAGTACTTC,CASSLWRGGVGETQYF,TRBV5-4,-,-,TRBJ2-5
TGCGCCAGCAGCCAAGGAGGTCCGGGGACAGGGGGCTCCTACGAGCAGTACTTC,CASSQGGPGTGGSYEQYF,TRBV4-3,TRBD1,-,TRBJ2-7
TGTGCCAGCAGCTCCGACAGGGCCACTGAAGCTTTCTTT,CASSSDRATEAFF,TRBV7-2,TRBD1,-,TRBJ1-1
TGTGCCAGCTCACCGTTGGAACAGTATGGGCCTGAAGCTTTCTTT,CASSPLEQYGPEAFF,TRBV18,-,-,TRBJ1-1
TGTGCCAGCAGCTTGGTAGTGACAGGGATCACTGAAGCTTTCTTT,CASSLVVTGITEAFF,TRBV5-6,TRBD1,few,TRBJ1-1
TGTGCCAGCAGCCGAGGTGGATCACCCCTCCACTTT,CASSRGGSPLHF,TRBV28,-,-,TRBJ1-6
TGCGCTAGCAGCAGGGGAAGCTTATCCCCCCGCTATGGCTACACCTTC,CASSRGSLSPRYGYTF,TRBV4-1,-,-,TRBJ1-2
TGTGCCAGCAGTTACAGGGCCACAGGGCCCACAGATACGCAGTATTTT,CASSYRATGPTDTQYF,TRBV6-5,-,-,TRBJ2-3
TGTGCCAGCTCACCAGTCTTTGAGGGGGTACAAGGCTACACCTTC,CASSPVFEGVQGYTF,TRBV18,-,once,TRBJ1-2
TGTGCCACCAGCAGAGATTGGGGGGGCTTCCACGAGCAGTACTTC,CATSRDWGGFHEQYF,TRBV15,-,once,TRBJ2-7
TGTGCCAGCAGCTTGGCTACAGGTAGGGGCTACACCTTC,CASSLATGRGYTF,TRBV5-6,-,few,TRBJ1-2
TGTGCCAGCAGTGGGGGTCGGGCGGGAGCATCCTACGAGCAGTACTTC,CASSGGRAGASYEQYF,TRBV6-1,TRBD2,-,TRBJ2-7
TGTGCCAGCAGTTACTTGGACAGTCATAATTCACCCCTCCACTTT,CASSYLDSHNSPLHF,TRBV6-6,-,-,TRBJ1-6
TGTGCCAGCAGCTTGGACCTAAGGGAGCTGTTTTTT,CASSLDLRELFF,TRBV5-4,-,-,TRBJ2-2
TGCGCCAGCAGCGAAGGGACAGGGCAAAGGGAGACCCAGTACTTC,CASSEGTGQRETQYF,TRBV5-1,TRBD1,-,TRBJ2-5